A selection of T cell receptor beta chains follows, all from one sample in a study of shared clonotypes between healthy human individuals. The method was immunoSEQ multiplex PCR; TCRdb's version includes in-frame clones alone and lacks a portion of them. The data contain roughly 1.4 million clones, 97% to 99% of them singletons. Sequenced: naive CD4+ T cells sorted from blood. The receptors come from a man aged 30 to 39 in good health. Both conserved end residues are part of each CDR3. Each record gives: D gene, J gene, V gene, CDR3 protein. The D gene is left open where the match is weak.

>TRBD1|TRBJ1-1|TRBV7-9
CASSSQGGTEAFF
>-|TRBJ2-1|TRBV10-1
CASSDGGGGNEQFF
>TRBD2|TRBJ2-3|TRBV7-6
CASSLAGGSHFTDTQYF
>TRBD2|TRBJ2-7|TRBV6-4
CASSATSGSSYEQYF
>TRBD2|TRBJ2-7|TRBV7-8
CASSLGGLAGGSYEQYF
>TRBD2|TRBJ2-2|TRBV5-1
CASSGTRVTGELFF
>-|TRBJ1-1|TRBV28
CASSPPGVHKNTEAFF
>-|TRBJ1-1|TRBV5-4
CASSLEWGNTEAFF
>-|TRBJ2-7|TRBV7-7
CASSLASDYEQYF
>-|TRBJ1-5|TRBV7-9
CASSQTSQPQHF
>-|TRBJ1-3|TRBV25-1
CASSGSGSLNTIYF
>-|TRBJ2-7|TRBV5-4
CASSRTLGYEQYF
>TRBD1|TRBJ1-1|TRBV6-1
CASRNRGGLTEAFF
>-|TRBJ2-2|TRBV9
CASSVPPGITGELFF
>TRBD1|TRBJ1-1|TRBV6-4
CASSDTGGAGGAFF
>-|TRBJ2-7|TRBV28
CASSSVLYEQYF
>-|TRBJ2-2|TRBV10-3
CAIGGPLNTGELFF
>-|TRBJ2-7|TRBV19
CASSIGLIYEQYF
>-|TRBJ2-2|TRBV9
CASSVELRTNTGELFF
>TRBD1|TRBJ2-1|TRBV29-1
CSVVGGAGGFNEQFF
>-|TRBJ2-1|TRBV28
CASSWGAAYNEQFF
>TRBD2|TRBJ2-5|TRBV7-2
CASSAGLAQETQYF
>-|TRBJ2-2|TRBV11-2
CASSLVVAGELFF
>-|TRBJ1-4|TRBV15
CATSRGGNEKLFF
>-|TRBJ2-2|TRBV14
CASSRTVTGELFF
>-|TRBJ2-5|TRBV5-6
CASSSLRGSTETQYF
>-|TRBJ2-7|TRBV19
CASSTTGTWYEQYF
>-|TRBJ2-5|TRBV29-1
CSVDGAWGETQYF
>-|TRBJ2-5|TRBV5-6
CASSLAAGATSQTQYF
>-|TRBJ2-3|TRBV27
CASSSTSDTQYF
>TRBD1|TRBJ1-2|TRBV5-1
CASSLATGEGRGYTF
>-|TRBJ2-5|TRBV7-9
CASSLVSQETQYF
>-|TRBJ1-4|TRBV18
CASSQPVPRGEKLFF
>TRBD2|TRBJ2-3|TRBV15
CATSRDLGGTQYF
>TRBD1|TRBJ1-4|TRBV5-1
CASSQTGTGDEKLFF
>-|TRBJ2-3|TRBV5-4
CASSLATDTQYF
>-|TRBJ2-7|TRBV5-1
CASSTGTHLSYEQYF
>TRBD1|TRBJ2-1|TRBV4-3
CASSQDGQGALEQFF
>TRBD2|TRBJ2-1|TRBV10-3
CAISETSGSPYNEQFF
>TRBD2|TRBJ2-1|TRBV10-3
CAIIQSGSNEQFF
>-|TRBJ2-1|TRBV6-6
CASSYRAGEQFF
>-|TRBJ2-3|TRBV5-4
CASSTPGLRFTDTQYF
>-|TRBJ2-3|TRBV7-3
CASSSSRMPTDTQYF
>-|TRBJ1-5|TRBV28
CASSFEGGINQPQHF
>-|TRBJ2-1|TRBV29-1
CSAAPGDEQFF
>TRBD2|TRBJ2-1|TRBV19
CASSIAGGRPYNEQFF
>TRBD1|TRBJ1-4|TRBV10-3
CAISAGTGGLATNEKLFF
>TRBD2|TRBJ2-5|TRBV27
CASSFTSGQETQYF
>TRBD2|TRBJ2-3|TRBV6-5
CASSLSGRTDTQYF
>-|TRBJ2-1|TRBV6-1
CASSLLGPLRQFF
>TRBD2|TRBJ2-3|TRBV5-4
CASTPRTSWKSYSTDTQYF
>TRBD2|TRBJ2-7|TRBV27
CASSRGLAGAYEQYF